This T cell receptor beta chain appears in the sequencing data of a study of T-cell reconstitution after alpha-beta-depleted transplantation in children. This clonotype was recorded a few times. This CDR3 is 14 amino acids long. With 2 bases removed from V and 0 bases from J, the gap between germline ends came to 4 bases. The germline V gene encodes CDR1 MGHRA and CDR2 YSYEKL. The TCRbeta library was prepared with unique molecular identifiers. TCRdb processed the PCR reads anew with MiXCR; each CDR3 protein has one entry. This sample has roughly 500,000 distinct CDR3 sequences, with about a sixth found just once.

The source of this sequence is a human donor who donated a stem cell graft to a child with acute lymphoblastic leukemia. This specimen was PBMCs from the stem cell graft donor, taken from the stem cell graft. This chain links TRBV4-1 with TRBJ1-4; no definite D call. The CDR3 region is CASSQYATNEKLFF. CDR3 nucleotide sequence: TGCGCCAGCAGCCAATATGCAACTAATGAAAAACTGTTTTTT.